Listed here is a single T cell receptor (beta chain). This clone's antigen is unknown. No quality values exist for individual bases; no much larger clone is one base distant. The data were obtained in a study of T cells after yellow fever vaccination (dated by TCRdb to about 2019). Study-wide context: The SMART-Seq v4 Ultra Low Input RNA kit was used to prepare libraries from fractions with low cell numbers. To track T-cell clones before and after primary and booster YFV17D yellow fever vaccination, bulk TCR alpha and beta repertoires were sequenced longitudinally. Two healthy male donors, one aged 18 to 29 and one aged 30 to 40 years, made up the cohort. Blood was collected at multiple timepoints before and after primary and secondary immunization, and bulk PBMC replicates and cell subsets were isolated. Findings and caveats that apply to the study as a whole: A small share of clonotypes occurred in both CD4 and CD8 compartments, likely arising from convergent recombination. Most clones expanded after primary vaccination were re-detected after the booster (just under 97% of CD4 and 88% of CD8), suggesting broad memory maintenance. Only two donors were included in the study, so the extent to which the findings can be generalized is limited. Computational filtering was required because FACS-sorted repertoires could contain abundant contaminating clonotypes from the bulk population. The secondary T-cell response was weaker than the primary response but faster, peaking on day 5 instead of day 15.

TCR cDNA was synthesized by 5'RACE template switching, through which a universal primer site and unique molecular identifiers were introduced. cDNA synthesis was primed from both the TCR alpha and TCR beta constant segments. Library amplification involved two PCR steps, and the second step added sample barcodes and sequencing adapters. Sequencing of libraries was performed on Illumina HiSeq 2500 (2x100 bp) or NovaSeq (2x150 bp). Per the original workflow: MIGEC was used to demultiplex reads and collapse the reads into UMI consensus sequences, and MiXCR was used for V(D)J alignment. Vaccine-responding clonotypes were identified with edgeR using replicate PBMC samples, with FDR below 0.01 and a log2 fold change above 5 up to day 15 being required. Each bulk clonotype was labeled CD4 or CD8 based on which sequenced repertoire, CD4 or CD8, contained the clonotype at higher abundance. TCRdb trimmed the raw reads at Q25, called clones with MiXCR and kept productive beta chains. Rows with a matching CDR3 protein are joined into one entry that keeps the most common DNA and genes. Here the V and J calls rest on TCRdb's processing, not on the authors' analysis. The sample data list 610,000 or so distinct CDR3 sequences, and 9% to 15% of these were observed just once. Under 15% of the sample belongs to the ten largest clones.

Per the publication, the treatment or condition label means: live attenuated yellow fever vaccine strain. At every blood-draw timepoint, two biological replicates of bulk PBMCs were collected. PBMCs were isolated from peripheral blood using a standard Ficoll-Paque protocol. TriZol was used to extract RNA from bulk PBMCs, CD4 and CD8 fractions, and dextramer-positive and dextramer-negative fractions. At the junction V is shortened by 1 base and J by 3 bases, with 6 bases in between. CDR1 and CDR2, per the germline V gene (reference sequence), are LNHNV and YYDKDF. The CDR3 goes from the cysteine to the phenylalanine over 13 residues. The read is trimmed to its CDR3 DNA, 39 bases read in frame from base 1.

The input for sequencing was PBMCs, taken on the day of the yellow fever booster vaccination. This receptor was obtained from a man aged 25-40 years who received the YFV17D yellow fever vaccine. The rearranged segments are TRBV15 and TRBJ2-5; too little of a D gene remains to name it. At the DNA level, the sequence is TGTGCCACCAGCAGAGGGAAAAAAGAGACCCAGTACTTC. The encoded protein is CATSRGKKETQYF.